These T cell receptor beta chains were read from a single sample in a study of T cell responses to AZD1222 COVID-19 vaccine. Method: immunoSEQ multiplex PCR; TCRdb's copy keeps in-frame clones and lacks some. The sample has tens of thousands of clones; about 90% are singletons. Source: peripheral blood, taken on day 0 of AZD1222 vaccination. The source of these receptors is an adult in good health. CDR3s include the opening cysteine and the closing phenylalanine or tryptophan.

V gene	CDR3 protein
TRBV9	CASSFSGSANEQFF
TRBV5-1	CASSLVGDREEEAFF
TRBV5-1	CASSMQSQTYEQYF
TRBV11-3	CASSLMRRGDEQFF
TRBV29-1	CSALASEKLFF
TRBV6-1	CASSEKEREYRNEQYF
TRBV27	CASRKDRASNYGYTF
TRBV24-1	CATSDSNLQTAGTDTQYF
TRBV9	CASSIGLGGTGELFF
TRBV30	CAWTIAVTYEQYF
TRBV3-1/TRBV3-2	CASSSNKGDLHF
TRBV7-9	CASSLKWVAEDLTDTQYF
TRBV5-1	CASSLDGQPGYNSPLHF
TRBV29-1	CSVQTGTGTEAFF
TRBV11-2	CASSFLAAYEQYF
TRBV12-3/TRBV12-4	CASSLDTEKLFF
TRBV7-6	CASSLAGGDEQFF
TRBV7-5	CVRSLTTGTGNEKLFF
TRBV12-3/TRBV12-4	CASRTGSNHEQYF
TRBV5-6	CASSLSFTGELFF
TRBV9	CASSAPANEQFF
TRBV11-2	CASSLNMGNSPLHF
TRBV19	CASQRGRDSYEQYF
TRBV5-6	CASSFGTNEQYF
TRBV9	CASYRGLLGYTF
TRBV25-1	CASSESVTVGGYTF
TRBV4-2	CASSQVSVTKLREQYF
TRBV4-2	CASSQDSLSGNTIYF
TRBV24-1	CATSDPTSGINEQFF
TRBV6-5	CASRGRGRGNQPQHF
TRBV30	CAWNNGGQPLKYF
TRBV7-8	CASSFKENTEAFF
TRBV9	CASSVDGQGVTDTQYF
TRBV5-6	CASSGLAGSYNEQFF
TRBV5-6	CASSLARGPKAFF
TRBV7-9	CASSYRGDNEQFF
TRBV10-3	CAISENPDGNTIYF
TRBV7-2	CASSPRQGARTDTQYF
TRBV9	CASSVRYQETQYF
TRBV10-2	CASRVGQDSNQPQHF
TRBV3-1/TRBV3-2	CASSHPRGMYNEQFF
TRBV28	CASLSRPTEAFF
TRBV3-1/TRBV3-2	CASSPRNLEETQYF
TRBV9	CASSAQGPEAFF
TRBV4-2	CASSQGTGVGDTQYF
TRBV19	CASTTGPLYNEQFF
TRBV7-9	CASTHEGRQETQYF
TRBV4-2	CASSHGEGPGREQYF
TRBV2	CASNVGPGQGGLVFF
TRBV19	CARANRVGCVKVYEQYF
TRBV7-9	CASSLLLGASEAFF
TRBV7-9	CASNKPGTENTEAFF
TRBV19	CASSIGSGAEAFF